Shown below are 15 T cell receptor beta chains from a single sample sequenced in a study of patients and donors after allogeneic stem cell transplantation. Each CDR3 protein is one row after TCRdb ran MiXCR on the RT-PCR reads. The table shows about 960,000 distinct CDR3 sequences, with roughly 18% occurring only once. What was sequenced was blood, either unsorted or a sorted T cell fraction (not recorded which). The receptors were gathered from a human donor who was either an allogeneic HSCT recipient or a stem cell or donor lymphocyte infusion donor (not recorded which). It is not recorded whose cells these are; they may come from a transplant donor.

The chain is built from TRBV15 and TRBJ2-5; possibly TRBD2 for D (6 bases). The CDR3 is made up of 13 amino acids. Germline CDR1 is LNHNV and CDR2 is YYDKDF (reference sequence). V dropped 6 bases and J dropped 5 bases, with 13 bases sitting between them. CDR3 in amino acids: CATRGRTWETQYF. The CDR3 nucleotides are TGTGCCACCAGAGGGAGGACGTGGGAGACCCAGTACTTC.

There are a few counts of this clonotype. This sequence joins TRBV3-1 and TRBJ2-6; 16 bases map to TRBD2. Germline loops: CDR1 LGHDT, CDR2 YNNKEL (reference sequence). J lost 2 bases, V lost 5 bases, and 9 bases had no gene match. This CDR3 has 20 residues. The CDR3 coding sequence is TGTGCCAGCAGCTTCCAAGGGACTAGCGGGAGGGTACCTGGGGCCAACGTCCTGACTTTC. Its protein product is CASSFQGTSGRVPGANVLTF.

This clonotype was observed a few times. The rearrangement links TRBV5-1 to TRBJ2-5, with 7 positions matching TRBD1. The CDR3 has 15 amino acids. Losses at the gene ends were 7 bases for V and 5 bases for J; bases not matched to a gene: 14. Germline lookup yields CDR1 SGHRS and CDR2 YFSETQ. The CDR3 reads CASGLVGGAEETQYF. The CDR3 DNA sequence: TGCGCCAGCGGACTCGTAGGGGGCGCAGAGGAGACCCAGTACTTC.

This clonotype was seen a handful of times. V usage is TRBV20-1 and J usage is TRBJ2-2; D possibly corresponds to TRBD1 (7 bases). Germline lookup yields CDR1 DFQATT and CDR2 SNEGSKA (reference sequence). The CDR3 sequence is 17 residues long. The ends were cut back, 2 bases at V and 5 bases at J, with 21 bases in the middle. CDR3 sequence: CSARPGGRQGRTGELFF. The CDR3 DNA follows: TGCAGTGCTAGACCTGGGGGGAGACAGGGCCGAACCGGGGAGCTGTTTTTT.

The V gene is TRBV18, the J gene TRBJ2-4; D tentatively reads TRBD1 or TRBD2 (8 bases each). The CDR3 has 20 residues. V lost 2 bases, J lost 1 base, and 24 bases lay in between. Germline V CDR1 and CDR2: KGHSH, LQKENI. The CDR3 nucleotides are TGTGCCAGCTCACCATCGAATAGCGGGACCCACAGGGGGGCCAAAAACATTCAGTACTTC. Protein product: CASSPSNSGTHRGAKNIQYF.

This clonotype has a handful of counts. This chain connects TRBV12-3 or TRBV12-4 to TRBJ2-2; 8 nucleotides agree with TRBD2. V shed 6 bases, J shed 4 bases, and the junction held 7 bases outside the gene matches. There are 15 residues in the CDR3. The CDR3 DNA is TGTGCCAGCAGCACAACTAGCGGCCCCACCGGGGAGCTGTTTTTT. This encodes CASSTTSGPTGELFF.

The chain employs TRBV4-3 and TRBJ1-2; D possibly corresponds to TRBD1 (5 bases). The germline gives CDR1 LGHNA, CDR2 YSLEER. This CDR3 region has 15 residues. Trimming removed 1 base from V and 3 bases from J, with 12 bases in between. The CDR3 sequence is CASSQGTGEDYGYTF. The CDR3 DNA is TGCGCCAGCAGCCAAGGAACGGGGGAGGACTATGGCTACACCTTC.

The gene calls are TRBV6-5 and TRBJ2-7, with D perhaps TRBD2 (5 bases). Trimming left V 0 bases short and J 7 bases short, with 7 bases between. Germline loops: CDR1 MNHEY, CDR2 SVGAGI. The CDR3 is 12 amino acids. The CDR3 DNA reads TGTGCCAGCAGTTACTCCTCGGGGGAGCAGTACTTC. Translated, it gives CASSYSSGEQYF.

The rearrangement uses TRBV7-8 and TRBJ1-4; D remains ambiguous. Germline loops: CDR1 SGHVS, CDR2 FQNEAQ. The CDR3 totals 15 residues. Trimming removed 1 base from V and 4 bases from J, with 10 bases in between. The CDR3 loop is CASSLGRDFNEKLFF. The CDR3 coding sequence is TGTGCCAGCAGCTTAGGAAGGGATTTTAATGAAAAACTGTTTTTT.

A few counts support this clonotype. CDR3 DNA: TGTGCCAGCAGCTGGCCTTTGACAGGGCGGAATGAGCAGTTCTTC. Amino acid sequence: CASSWPLTGRNEQFF. The chain employs TRBV7-9 and TRBJ2-1, with TRBD1 identical over 7 bases. The V and J ends lost 4 bases and 7 bases, in that order; junction bases with no gene match: 10. CDR1 is SEHNR, CDR2 FQNEAQ, per germline (reference sequence). The CDR3 has 15 amino acids. Full variable domain (rest looked up from reference TRBV7-9 and TRBJ2-1): DTGVSQNPRHKITKRGQNVTFRCDPISEHNRLYWYRQTLGQGPEFLTYFQNEAQLEKSRLLSDRFSAERPKGSFSTLEIQRTEQGDSAMYLCASSWPLTGRNEQFFGPGTRLTVL.

This sequence joins TRBV6-2 or TRBV6-3 and TRBJ2-2; D is unclear. Germline lookup yields CDR1 MNHEY and CDR2 SVGEGT. Trimming removed 2 bases at V and 4 bases at J, with 17 bases between. The CDR3 extends over 17 amino acids. The CDR3 DNA is TGTGCCAGCAGTTACCCCCCTCAGGCCTCGGGCACCGGGGAGCTGTTTTTT. It codes for CASSYPPQASGTGELFF.

V gene TRBV7-2 combines with J gene TRBJ1-2; TRBD1 might be the D (5 bases). V lost 10 bases and J lost 0, with 12 bases in between. The CDR3 contains 13 residues. In germline, CDR1 is SGHTA, CDR2 FQGNSA. The CDR3 sequence: CATRRGTNYGYTF. The CDR3 nucleotides read TGTGCCACCAGACGGGGGACTAACTATGGCTACACCTTC.

The table lists this clonotype with a few counts. This chain connects TRBV15 to TRBJ2-7, with D perhaps matching TRBD1 (6 bases). The V gene lost 0 bases and the J gene lost 3 bases, with 9 bases spanning the gap. The CDR3 length is 14 residues. Per germline, CDR1 LNHNV and CDR2 YYDKDF (reference sequence). The CDR3 nucleotides read TGTGCCACCAGCAGAGAAAAAGGGGGCTACGAGCAGTACTTC. Residues: CATSREKGGYEQYF.

This clonotype was seen a few times. The chain is built from TRBV6-2 or TRBV6-3 and TRBJ2-3; TRBD2 matches 9 bases. Germline lookup yields CDR1 MNHEY and CDR2 SVGEGT. After removal of 8 bases from V and 2 bases from J, the junction contained 11 bases not matched to a gene. This CDR3 has 16 amino acids. The CDR3 nucleotides are TGTGCCAGCTTCACACGCCAGCGGGGGGCCACAGATACGCAGTATTTT. This sequence encodes CASFTRQRGATDTQYF.

There are a few counts of this clonotype. The chain has TRBV7-9 and TRBJ1-5; D gene unclear. Germline V CDR1 and CDR2: SEHNR, FQNEAQ (reference sequence). This CDR3 has 15 amino acids. V was pared by 5 bases and J by 1 base, with 12 bases between. CDR3 DNA sequence: TGTGCCAGCAGCCCCAACCATGGGAGCAATCAGCCCCAGCATTTT. It codes for CASSPNHGSNQPQHF.